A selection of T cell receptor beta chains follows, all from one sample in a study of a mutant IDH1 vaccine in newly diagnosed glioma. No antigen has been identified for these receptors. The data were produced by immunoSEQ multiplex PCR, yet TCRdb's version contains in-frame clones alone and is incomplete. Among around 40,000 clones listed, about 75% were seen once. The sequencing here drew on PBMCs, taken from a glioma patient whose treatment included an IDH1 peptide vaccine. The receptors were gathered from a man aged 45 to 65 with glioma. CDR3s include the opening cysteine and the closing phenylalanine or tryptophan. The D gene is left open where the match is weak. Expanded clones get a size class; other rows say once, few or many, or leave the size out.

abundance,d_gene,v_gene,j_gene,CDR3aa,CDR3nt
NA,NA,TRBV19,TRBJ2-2,CASSIKWGRRTGELFF,TGTGCCAGTAGTATAAAATGGGGGAGAAGGACCGGGGAGCTGTTTTTT
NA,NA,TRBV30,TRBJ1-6,CAQTRGNNSPLHF,TGTGCCCAAACGAGGGGTAATAATTCACCCCTCCACTTT
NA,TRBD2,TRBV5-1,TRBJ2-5,CASSWGTSGEETQYF,TGCGCCAGCAGCTGGGGGACTAGCGGGGAAGAGACCCAGTACTTC
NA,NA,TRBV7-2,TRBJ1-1,CASSVNRGSEAFF,TGTGCCAGCAGCGTAAACCGGGGCTCTGAAGCTTTCTTT
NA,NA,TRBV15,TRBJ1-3,CATSEYRVAVGNTIYF,TGTGCCACCAGCGAGTACAGGGTTGCAGTCGGAAACACCATATATTTT
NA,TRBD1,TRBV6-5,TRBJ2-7,CASSYWDDRGYEQYF,TGTGCCAGCAGTTACTGGGACGACAGGGGCTACGAGCAGTACTTC
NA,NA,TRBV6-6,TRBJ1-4,CASSWEGGINEKLFF,TGTGCCAGCAGTTGGGAAGGCGGGATTAATGAAAAACTGTTTTTT
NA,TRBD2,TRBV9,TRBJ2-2,CASSVGGSSGGANGELFF,TGTGCCAGCAGCGTAGGAGGAAGCAGCGGGGGGGCCAACGGGGAGCTGTTTTTT
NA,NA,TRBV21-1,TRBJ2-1,CASGGVTQGTNEQFF,TGTGCCAGCGGGGGGGTTACACAGGGGACGAATGAGCAGTTCTTC
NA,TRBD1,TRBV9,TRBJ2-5,CASSGTGVGETQYF,TGTGCCAGCAGCGGGACAGGCGTTGGGGAGACCCAGTACTTC
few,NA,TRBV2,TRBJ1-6,CAGFRDPNSPLHF,TGTGCCGGCTTCAGGGATCCGAATTCACCCCTCCACTTT
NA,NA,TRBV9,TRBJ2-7,CASSPSGRLNEQYF,TGTGCCAGCAGCCCTTCGGGACGTTTGAACGAGCAGTACTTC
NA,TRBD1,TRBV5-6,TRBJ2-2,CASSYRGGELFF,TGTGCCAGCAGCTACAGGGGAGGGGAGCTGTTTTTT
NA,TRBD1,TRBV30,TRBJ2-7,CAWSQGVGSYEQYF,TGTGCCTGGAGTCAGGGGGTGGGATCCTACGAGCAGTACTTC
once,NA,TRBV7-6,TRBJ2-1,CASSPTRQSHEQFF,TGTGCCAGCAGCCCCACTAGGCAGTCGCATGAGCAGTTCTTC
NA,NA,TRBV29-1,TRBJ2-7,CSAGGTGAHEQYF,TGCAGCGCCGGGGGAACAGGGGCCCACGAGCAGTACTTC